This T cell receptor (beta chain) comes out of a study of radiotherapy plus CTLA-4 blockade in lung cancer. Study details: Objective responses were seen in around 19% of patients, disease control in over 25%.

Details on this clone: Its target is not known.

Profiling relied on immunoSEQ multiplex PCR, and the TCRdb table lists in-frame clones only, not all of them. The sample carries roughly 90,000 clones, 85% to 90% recorded once. Overall study findings and caveats: Following radiotherapy plus ipilimumab, tumor-derived TCR clones expanded in the blood.

This CDR3 is built from 19 residues. Trimming shortened V by 1 base and J by 2 bases, and 24 bases separated the two germline ends. CDR1 and CDR2 (germline): SGHRS, YFSETQ. This material consisted of peripheral blood, taken from a patient treated with radiotherapy plus ipilimumab. V is TRBV5-1 and J is TRBJ1-1; maybe TRBD1 (5 bases). The TCR comes from a human donor with non-small cell lung cancer that progressed on radiotherapy plus ipilimumab. This CDR3 is CASSLSVVAGTGVNTEAFF. CDR3 nucleotides: TGCGCCAGCAGCTTGAGCGTGGTGGCAGGGACGGGAGTAAACACTGAAGCTTTCTTT.